This T cell receptor beta chain was captured in a study of T-cell memory formation after mild COVID-19. Study-level findings and limits: Among clones peaking at day 37 in the second wave, SARS-CoV-2 specificity remained unconfirmed. Shrinking CD4+ clones resided mostly in CM and EM, and CD8+ ones in EMRA.

About this clonotype itself: Its target is not known.

The CDR3 consists of 16 residues. V was clipped by 1 base and J by 10 bases; unmatched bases: 12. Germline V gene sequence: CDR1 SGHTA, CDR2 FQGTGA. 5'RACE primed from the constant segment yielded TCR alpha and TCR beta cDNA libraries bearing sample barcodes and UMIs. TCRdb reanalysed the 5' RACE reads using MiXCR and keeps one entry per CDR3 protein. This table has hundreds of thousands of distinct CDR3 sequences, 25% to 30% appearing once. J is TRBJ2-1 and V is TRBV7-3, with TRBD2 identical over 8 bases. Sequencing was done on a sample of PBMCs or a T cell subset sorted from them (not recorded which). The sequence was obtained from an adult woman who had mild COVID-19 (a few samples of this study predate the infection). Cell type and time point are not known. The CDR3 reads CASSLSAGGAPQEQFF. In DNA form, the CDR3 reads TGTGCCAGCAGCTTAAGTGCGGGGGGAGCCCCTCAAGAGCAGTTCTTC.